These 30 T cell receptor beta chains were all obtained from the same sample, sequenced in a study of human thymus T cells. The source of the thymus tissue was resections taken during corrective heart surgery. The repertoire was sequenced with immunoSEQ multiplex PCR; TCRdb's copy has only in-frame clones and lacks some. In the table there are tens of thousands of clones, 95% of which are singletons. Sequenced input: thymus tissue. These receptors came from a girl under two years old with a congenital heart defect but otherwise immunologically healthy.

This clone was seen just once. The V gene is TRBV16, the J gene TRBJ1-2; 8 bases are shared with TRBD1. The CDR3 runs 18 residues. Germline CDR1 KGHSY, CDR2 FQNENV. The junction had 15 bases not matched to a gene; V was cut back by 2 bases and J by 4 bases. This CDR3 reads CASSQAEAGGRVGYGYTF. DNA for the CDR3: TGTGCCAGCAGCCAAGCCGAAGCAGGGGGCCGTGTAGGCTATGGCTACACCTTC.

CDR3 sequence reads: CASLTRGAEAFF. The CDR3 bases are TGTGCCAGTCTCACGCGGGGCGCTGAAGCTTTCTTT. The genes are TRBV19 and TRBJ1-1; D perhaps matches TRBD1 (5 bases). The germline V and J ends were trimmed by 8 bases and 6 bases, with 13 bases remaining between them. Germline lookup yields CDR1 LNHDA and CDR2 SQIVND (reference sequence). This CDR3 has 12 residues.

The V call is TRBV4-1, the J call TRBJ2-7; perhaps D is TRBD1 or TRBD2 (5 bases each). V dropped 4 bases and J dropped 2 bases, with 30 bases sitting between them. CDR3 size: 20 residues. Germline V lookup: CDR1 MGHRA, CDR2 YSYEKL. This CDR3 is CASSPRSPATGTQTAYEQYF. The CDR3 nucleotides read TGCGCCAGCAGCCCCCGTAGCCCCGCTACCGGGACCCAGACCGCCTACGAGCAGTACTTC.

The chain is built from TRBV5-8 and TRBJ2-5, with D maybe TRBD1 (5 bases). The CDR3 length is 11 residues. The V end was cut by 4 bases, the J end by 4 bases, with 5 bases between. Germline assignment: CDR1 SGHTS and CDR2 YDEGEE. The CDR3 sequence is CASSTGETQYF. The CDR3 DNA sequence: TGTGCCAGCAGCACAGGAGAGACCCAGTACTTC.

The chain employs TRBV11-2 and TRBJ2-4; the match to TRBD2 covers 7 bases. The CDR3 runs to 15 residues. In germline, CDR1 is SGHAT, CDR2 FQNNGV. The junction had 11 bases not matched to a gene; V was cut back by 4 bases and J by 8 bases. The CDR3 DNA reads TGTGCCAGCAGCTCTCGCGGGAGCCCCAAGGACATTCAGTACTTC. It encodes CASSSRGSPKDIQYF. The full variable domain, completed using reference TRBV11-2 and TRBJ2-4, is EAGVAQSPRYKIIEKRQSVAFWCNPISGHATLYWYQQILGQGPKLLIQFQNNGVVDDSQLPKDRFSAERLKGVDSTLKIQPAKLEDSAVYLCASSSRGSPKDIQYFGAGTRLSVL.

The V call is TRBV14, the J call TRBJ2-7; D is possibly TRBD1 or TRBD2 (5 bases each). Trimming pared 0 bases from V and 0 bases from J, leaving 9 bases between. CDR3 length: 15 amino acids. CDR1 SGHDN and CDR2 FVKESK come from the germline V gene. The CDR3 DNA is TGTGCCAGCAGCCAAGAGAAGGGGAGCTCCTACGAGCAGTACTTC. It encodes CASSQEKGSSYEQYF. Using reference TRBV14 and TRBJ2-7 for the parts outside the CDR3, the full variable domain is EAGVTQFPSHSVIEKGQTVTLRCDPISGHDNLYWYRRVMGKEIKFLLHFVKESKQDESGMPNNRFLAERTGGTYSTLKVQPAELEDSGVYFCASSQEKGSSYEQYFGPGTRLTVT.

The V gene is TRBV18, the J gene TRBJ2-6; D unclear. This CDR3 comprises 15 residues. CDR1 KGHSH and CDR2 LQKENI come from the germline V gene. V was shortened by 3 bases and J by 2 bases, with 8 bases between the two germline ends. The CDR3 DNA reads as TGTGCCAGCTCACCGCTGAGCGCTGGGGCCAACGTCCTGACTTTC. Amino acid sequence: CASSPLSAGANVLTF.

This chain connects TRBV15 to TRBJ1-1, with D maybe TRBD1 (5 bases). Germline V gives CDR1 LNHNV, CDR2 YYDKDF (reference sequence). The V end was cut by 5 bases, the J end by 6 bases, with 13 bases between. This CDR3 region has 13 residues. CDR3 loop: CATSSRRGAEAFF. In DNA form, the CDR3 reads TGTGCCACCAGCTCTCGTCGGGGGGCTGAAGCTTTCTTT.

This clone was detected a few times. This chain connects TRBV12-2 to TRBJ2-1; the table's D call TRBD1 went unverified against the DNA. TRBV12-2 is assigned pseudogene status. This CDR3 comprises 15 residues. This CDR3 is CASRLGPDRANEQFF. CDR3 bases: TGTGCAAGTCGCTTAGGCCCGGACAGGGCAAATGAGCAGTTCTTC.

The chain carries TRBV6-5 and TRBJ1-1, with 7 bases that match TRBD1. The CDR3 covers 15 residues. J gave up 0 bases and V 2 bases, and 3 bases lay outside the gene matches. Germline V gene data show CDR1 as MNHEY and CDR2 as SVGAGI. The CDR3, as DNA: TGTGCCAGCAGTTACGGGACAGACCTGAACACTGAAGCTTTCTTT. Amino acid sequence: CASSYGTDLNTEAFF.

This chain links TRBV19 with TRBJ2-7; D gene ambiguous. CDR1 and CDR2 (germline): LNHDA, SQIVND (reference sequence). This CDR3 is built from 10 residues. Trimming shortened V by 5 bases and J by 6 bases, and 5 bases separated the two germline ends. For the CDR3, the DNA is TGTGCCAGTAGTTGGGGCGAGCAGTACTTC. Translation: CASSWGEQYF.

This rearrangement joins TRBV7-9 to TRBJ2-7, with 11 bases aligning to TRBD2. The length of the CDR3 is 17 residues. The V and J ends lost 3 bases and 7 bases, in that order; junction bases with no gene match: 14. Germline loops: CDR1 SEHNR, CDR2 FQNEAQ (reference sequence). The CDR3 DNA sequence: TGTGCCAGCAGCTTGTGGCCTAGCGGGAGGTATAGGTCGGAGCAGTACTTC. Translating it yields CASSLWPSGRYRSEQYF.

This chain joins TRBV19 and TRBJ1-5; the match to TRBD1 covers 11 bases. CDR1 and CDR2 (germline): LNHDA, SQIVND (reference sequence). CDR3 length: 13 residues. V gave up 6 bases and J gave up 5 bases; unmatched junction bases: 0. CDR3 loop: CASRGQGDQPQHF. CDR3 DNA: TGTGCCAGTAGGGGACAGGGGGATCAGCCCCAGCATTTT.

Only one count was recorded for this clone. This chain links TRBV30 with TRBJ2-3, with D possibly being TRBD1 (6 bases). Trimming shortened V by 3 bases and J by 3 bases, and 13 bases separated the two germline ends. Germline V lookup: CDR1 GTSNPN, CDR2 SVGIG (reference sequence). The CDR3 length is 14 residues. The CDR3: CAWRRAGETDTQYF. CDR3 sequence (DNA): TGTGCCTGGAGACGCGCAGGGGAAACAGATACGCAGTATTTT.

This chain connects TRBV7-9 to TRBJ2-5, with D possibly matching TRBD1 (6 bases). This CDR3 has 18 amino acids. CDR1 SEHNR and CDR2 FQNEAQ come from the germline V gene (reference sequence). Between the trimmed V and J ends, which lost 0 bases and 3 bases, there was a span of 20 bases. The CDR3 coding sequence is TGTGCCAGCAGCTTAGCGGCTTACGGACAGTCCTTCAAAGAGACCCAGTACTTC. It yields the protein CASSLAAYGQSFKETQYF.

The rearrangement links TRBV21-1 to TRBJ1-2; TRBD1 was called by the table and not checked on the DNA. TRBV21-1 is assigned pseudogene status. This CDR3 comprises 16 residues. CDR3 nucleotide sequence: TGTGCCAGCAGCAAAAAGTGGGCGAAAACGACCTATGGCTACACCTTC. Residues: CASSKKWAKTTYGYTF.

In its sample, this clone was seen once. The CDR3: CASSSPRRSLPFTDTQYF. Here the CDR3 DNA reads TGTGCCAGCAGCTCACCCAGGCGGTCTCTACCCTTCACAGATACGCAGTATTTT. V usage is TRBV9 and J usage is TRBJ2-3; no definite D call. V was shortened by 4 bases and J by 2 bases, with 23 bases between the two germline ends. The CDR3 has 18 residues. Germline CDR1 and CDR2: SGDLS and YYNGEE.

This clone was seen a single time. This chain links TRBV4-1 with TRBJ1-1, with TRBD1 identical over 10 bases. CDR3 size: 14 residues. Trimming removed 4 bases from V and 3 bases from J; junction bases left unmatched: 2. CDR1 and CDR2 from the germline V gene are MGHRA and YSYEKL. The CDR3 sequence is CASSPGTGDTEAFF. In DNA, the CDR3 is TGCGCCAGCAGCCCCGGGACAGGGGACACTGAAGCTTTCTTT.

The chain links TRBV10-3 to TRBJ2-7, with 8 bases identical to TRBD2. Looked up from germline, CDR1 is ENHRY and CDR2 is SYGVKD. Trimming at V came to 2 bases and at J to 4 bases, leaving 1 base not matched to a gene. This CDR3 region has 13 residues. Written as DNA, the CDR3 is TGTGCCATCAGTGAGACTAGCGGATACGAGCAGTACTTC. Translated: CAISETSGYEQYF.

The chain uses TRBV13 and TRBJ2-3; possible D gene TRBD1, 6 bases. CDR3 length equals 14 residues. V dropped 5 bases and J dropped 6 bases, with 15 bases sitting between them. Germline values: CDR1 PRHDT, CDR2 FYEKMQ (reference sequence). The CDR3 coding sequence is TGTGCCAGCAGCAAGTACAGGGTGGCCGATACGCAGTATTTT. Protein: CASSKYRVADTQYF.

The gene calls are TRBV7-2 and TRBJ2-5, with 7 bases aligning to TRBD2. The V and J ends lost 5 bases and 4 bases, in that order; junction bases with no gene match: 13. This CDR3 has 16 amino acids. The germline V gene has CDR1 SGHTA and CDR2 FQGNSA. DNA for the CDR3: TGTGCCAGCAGCCCAGATCACGCGGGAGATCTAGAGACCCAGTACTTC. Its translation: CASSPDHAGDLETQYF. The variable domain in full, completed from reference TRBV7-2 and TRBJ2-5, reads GAGVSQSPSNKVTEKGKDVELRCDPISGHTALYWYRQSLGQGLEFLIYFQGNSAPDKSGLPSDRFSAERTGGSVSTLTIQRTQQEDSAVYLCASSPDHAGDLETQYFGPGTRLLVL.

The CDR3 loop reads CASIGTEGRGNQPQHF. DNA of the CDR3: TGTGCCAGCATCGGGACCGAGGGTAGGGGCAATCAGCCCCAGCATTTT. V usage is TRBV6-4 and J usage is TRBJ1-5; maybe TRBD1 (5 bases). Germline V gene data show CDR1 as MRHNA and CDR2 as SNTAGT. This CDR3 has 16 residues. V was shortened by 7 bases and J by 2 bases, with 18 bases between the two germline ends.

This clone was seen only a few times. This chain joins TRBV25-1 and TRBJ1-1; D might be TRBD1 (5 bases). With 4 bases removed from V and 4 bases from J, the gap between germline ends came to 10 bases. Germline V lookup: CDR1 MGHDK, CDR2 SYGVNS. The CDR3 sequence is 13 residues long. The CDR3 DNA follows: TGTGCCAGCAGTGGGACACCCCGCACTGAAGCTTTCTTT. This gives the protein CASSGTPRTEAFF.

The CDR3 nucleotides are TGTGCCAGCATGTGGCCGGGGCGGCATCAGCCCCAGCATTTT. Translated: CASMWPGRHQPQHF. This sequence joins TRBV6-1 and TRBJ1-5, with D possibly TRBD1 on 5 matching bases. Germline loops: CDR1 MNHNS, CDR2 SASEGT. The CDR3 covers 14 residues. V was cut by 7 bases and J by 5 bases, with 15 bases left in between.

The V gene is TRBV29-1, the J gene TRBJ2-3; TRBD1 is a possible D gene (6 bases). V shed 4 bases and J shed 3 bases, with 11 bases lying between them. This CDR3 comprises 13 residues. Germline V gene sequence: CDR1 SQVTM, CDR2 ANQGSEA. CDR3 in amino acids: CSVVQGMTDTQYF. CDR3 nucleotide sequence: TGCAGCGTTGTGCAGGGGATGACAGATACGCAGTATTTT.

CDR3 amino acids: CASGTGGRRNSPLHF. For the CDR3, the DNA is TGCGCCAGCGGCACAGGGGGACGGAGGAATTCACCCCTCCACTTT. The gene calls are TRBV5-1 and TRBJ1-6; TRBD1 matches at 8 bases. J was trimmed by 7 bases and V by 7 bases; bases with no gene match: 10. The CDR3 spans 15 residues. The germline gives CDR1 SGHRS, CDR2 YFSETQ.

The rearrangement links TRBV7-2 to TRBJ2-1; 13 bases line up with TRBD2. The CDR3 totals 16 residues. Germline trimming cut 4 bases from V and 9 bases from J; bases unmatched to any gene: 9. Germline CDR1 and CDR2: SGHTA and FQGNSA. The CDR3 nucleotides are TGTGCCAGCAGCTACGGGACTAGCGGGATGGGGGGTGAGCAGTTCTTC. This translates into CASSYGTSGMGGEQFF.

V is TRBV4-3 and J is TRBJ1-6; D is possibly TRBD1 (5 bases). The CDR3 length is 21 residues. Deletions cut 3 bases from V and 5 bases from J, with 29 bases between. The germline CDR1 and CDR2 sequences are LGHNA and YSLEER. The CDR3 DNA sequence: TGCGCCAGCAGCCAGATACTCCACCAGACCGGGACGGAGAAAAATAATTCACCCCTCCACTTT. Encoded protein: CASSQILHQTGTEKNNSPLHF.

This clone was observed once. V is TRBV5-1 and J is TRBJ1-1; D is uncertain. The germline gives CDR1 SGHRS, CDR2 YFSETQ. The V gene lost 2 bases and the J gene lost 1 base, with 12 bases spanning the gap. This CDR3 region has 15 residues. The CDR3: CASSLQPKENTEAFF. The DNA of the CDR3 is TGCGCCAGCAGCTTACAGCCGAAAGAGAACACTGAAGCTTTCTTT.

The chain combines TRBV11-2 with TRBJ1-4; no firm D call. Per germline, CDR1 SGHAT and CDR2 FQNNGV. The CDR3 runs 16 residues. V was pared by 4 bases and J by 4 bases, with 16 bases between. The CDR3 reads CASSSMLWAGNEKLFF. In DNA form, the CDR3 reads TGTGCCAGCAGCTCGATGCTGTGGGCGGGTAATGAAAAACTGTTTTTT.